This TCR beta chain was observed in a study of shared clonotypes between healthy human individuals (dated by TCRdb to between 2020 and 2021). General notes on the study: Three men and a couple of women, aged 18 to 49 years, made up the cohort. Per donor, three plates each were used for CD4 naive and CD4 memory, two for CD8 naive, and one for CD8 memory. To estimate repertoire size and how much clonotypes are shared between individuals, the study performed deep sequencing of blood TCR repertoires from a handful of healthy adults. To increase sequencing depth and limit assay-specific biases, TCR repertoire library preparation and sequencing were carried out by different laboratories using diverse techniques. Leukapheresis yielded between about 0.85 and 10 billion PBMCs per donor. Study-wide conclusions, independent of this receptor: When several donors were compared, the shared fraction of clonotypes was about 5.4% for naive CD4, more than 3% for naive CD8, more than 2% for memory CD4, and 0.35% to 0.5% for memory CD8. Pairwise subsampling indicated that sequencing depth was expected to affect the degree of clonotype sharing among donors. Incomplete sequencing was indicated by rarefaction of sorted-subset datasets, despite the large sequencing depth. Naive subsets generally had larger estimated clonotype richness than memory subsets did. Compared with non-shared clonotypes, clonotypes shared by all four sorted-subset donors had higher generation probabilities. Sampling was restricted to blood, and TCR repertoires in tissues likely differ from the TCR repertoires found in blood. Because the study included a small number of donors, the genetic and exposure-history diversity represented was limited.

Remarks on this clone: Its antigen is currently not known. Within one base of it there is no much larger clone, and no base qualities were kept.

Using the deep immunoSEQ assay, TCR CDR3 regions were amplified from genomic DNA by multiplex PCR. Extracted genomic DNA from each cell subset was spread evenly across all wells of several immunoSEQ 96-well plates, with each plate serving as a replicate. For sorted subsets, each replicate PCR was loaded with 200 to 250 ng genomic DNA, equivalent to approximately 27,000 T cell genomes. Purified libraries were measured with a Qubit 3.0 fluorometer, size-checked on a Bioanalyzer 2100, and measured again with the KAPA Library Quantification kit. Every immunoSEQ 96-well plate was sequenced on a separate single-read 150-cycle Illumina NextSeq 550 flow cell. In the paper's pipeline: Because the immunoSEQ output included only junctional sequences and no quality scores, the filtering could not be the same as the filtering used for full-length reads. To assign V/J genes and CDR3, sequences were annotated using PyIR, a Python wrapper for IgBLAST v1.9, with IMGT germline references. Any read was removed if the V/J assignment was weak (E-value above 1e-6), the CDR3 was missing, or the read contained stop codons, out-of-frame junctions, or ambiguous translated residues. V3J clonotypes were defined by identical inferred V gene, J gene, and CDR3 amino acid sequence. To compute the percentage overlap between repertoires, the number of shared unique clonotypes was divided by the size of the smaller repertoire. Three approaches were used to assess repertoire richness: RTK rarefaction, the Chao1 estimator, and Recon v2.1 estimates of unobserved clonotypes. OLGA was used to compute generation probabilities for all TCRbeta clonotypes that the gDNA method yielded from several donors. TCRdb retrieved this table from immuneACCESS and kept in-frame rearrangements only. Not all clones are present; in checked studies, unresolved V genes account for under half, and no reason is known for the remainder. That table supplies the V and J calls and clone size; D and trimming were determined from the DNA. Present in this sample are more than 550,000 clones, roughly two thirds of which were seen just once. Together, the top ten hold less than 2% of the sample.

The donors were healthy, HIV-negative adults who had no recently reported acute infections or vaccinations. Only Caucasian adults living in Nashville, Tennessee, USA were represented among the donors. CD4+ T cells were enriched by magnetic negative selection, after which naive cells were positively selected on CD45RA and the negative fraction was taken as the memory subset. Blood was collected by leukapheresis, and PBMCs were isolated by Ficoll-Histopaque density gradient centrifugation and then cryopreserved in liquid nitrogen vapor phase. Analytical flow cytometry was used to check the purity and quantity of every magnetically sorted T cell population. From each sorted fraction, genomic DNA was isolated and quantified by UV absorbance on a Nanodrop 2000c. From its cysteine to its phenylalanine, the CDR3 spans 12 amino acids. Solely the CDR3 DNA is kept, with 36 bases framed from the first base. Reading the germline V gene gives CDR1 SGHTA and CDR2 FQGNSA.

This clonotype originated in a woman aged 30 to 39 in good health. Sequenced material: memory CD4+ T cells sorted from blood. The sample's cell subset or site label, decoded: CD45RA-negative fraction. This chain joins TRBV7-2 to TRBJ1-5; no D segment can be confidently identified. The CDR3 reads CADQRGNQPQHF. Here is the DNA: TGTGCTGACCAAAGGGGCAATCAGCCCCAGCATTTT.